The present TCR beta chain was sequenced within a study of tumor and adjacent non-tumor tissue in lung cancer. Across the study: Stage I to III disease affected over nine men and roughly five women aged 31 to 76. Findings and caveats of the study: Tumor repertoires had a smaller top 100 clone share than normal lung.

RNA was extracted from bulk tissue without any cell sorting. TCRbeta libraries were built with three rounds of nested PCR, modified from ARM-PCR. TCRdb re-analysed the multiplex PCR reads in MiXCR, keeping a single row per CDR3 protein. Here the sample spans some 74,000 distinct CDR3 sequences, 72% being singletons. On this clonotype: Its antigen is not known. The junction does not match germline at one end; this may be a read error.

The sample was lung tumor tissue. This clonotype originated in a woman aged 40-49 years with non-small cell lung cancer.

In DNA, the CDR3 is TGTACCAGCAGTTACTTAACCGGGACAGGGGAACACTATGGCTATACCTTC. Its translation is CTSSYLTGTGEHYGYTF. The chain uses TRBV6-5 and TRBJ1-2; TRBD1 matches at 10 bases. The CDR3 length is 17 residues. Germline CDR1 reads MNHEY; CDR2 reads SVGAGI.